These T cell receptor beta chains were read from a single sample in a study of OX40 agonist ivuxolimab in advanced cancers. Here immunoSEQ multiplex PCR was the method, and the copy in TCRdb shows in-frame clones only, minus some. In the table there are about 65,000 clones, approximately 80% of which are singletons. Sequencing used CD4+ or CD8+ T cells sorted from blood, obtained in a trial of the OX40 agonist ivuxolimab. The origin of the receptors is an adult with an advanced solid tumor such as melanoma, head and neck, liver or kidney cancer. CDR3s include the opening cysteine and the closing phenylalanine or tryptophan.

V gene	J gene	CDR3 protein
TRBV23-1	TRBJ1-2	CASSQTRGQGYPPYGYTF
TRBV5-4	TRBJ1-1	CASRAGGTEAFF
TRBV19	TRBJ2-7	CASSLRLAGGAYEQYF
TRBV5-4	TRBJ1-2	CASSPRGSSNYGYTF
TRBV7-9	TRBJ2-1	CASSNLLANNEQFF
TRBV6-5	TRBJ1-2	CASRVGGGGGYTF
TRBV5-4	TRBJ2-3	CASSLKGRGTDTQYF
TRBV5-6	TRBJ2-1	CASSFSKRHRGRNEQFF
TRBV5-1	TRBJ2-2	CASSLEIAGAGELFF
TRBV4-1	TRBJ2-6	CASSQVIYGSGANVLTF
TRBV14	TRBJ2-3	CASSQEAGWSTDTQYF
TRBV11-3	TRBJ2-1	CASSSDREKQFF
TRBV2	TRBJ2-6	CASNRDENSGANVLTF
TRBV30	TRBJ2-3	CAWSEASLEVGTDTQYF
TRBV18	-	CASSPGFQGYEQYF
TRBV4-3	TRBJ2-1	CASSQERVGLAGAVYNEQFF
TRBV27	TRBJ1-5	CASSKRARGRDRGNQPQHF
TRBV4-1	TRBJ2-5	CASSQQGQETQYF
TRBV9	TRBJ2-2	CASSVMGQAGELFF
TRBV6-5	TRBJ2-5	CASGATGARGETQYF
TRBV11-2	TRBJ1-2	CASSLSIAGYTF
TRBV7-3	TRBJ2-7	CASSPDVVDSEQYF
TRBV9	TRBJ2-3	CASSVELAGGRDTQYF
TRBV4-1	TRBJ1-5	CASSQDSGEFSNQPQHF
TRBV4-2	TRBJ2-1	CASSQALGSTSGRGNEQFF
TRBV7-9	TRBJ1-5	CASSFGTGDQPQHF
TRBV6-5	TRBJ2-2	CASSGLTNTGELFF
TRBV28	TRBJ2-2	CASSSLQGSRNTGELFF
TRBV25-1	TRBJ1-2	CASSEYSGGGYGYTF
TRBV20-1	TRBJ2-3	CSGQTADTQYF
TRBV30	TRBJ1-1	CAWSIGQMNTEAFF
TRBV6-1	TRBJ2-7	CASSKGLAGNYEQYF
TRBV4-2	TRBJ1-2	CASSQAQDNPNYGYTF
TRBV5-1	TRBJ1-1	CASSDPNTEAFF
TRBV2	TRBJ1-4	CATGDRTATNEKLFF
TRBV5-1	TRBJ2-6	CASSMGGSGANVLTF
TRBV10-1	TRBJ2-1	CASSRGGSGNEQFF
TRBV5-6	TRBJ2-1	CASSLYLAVYNEQFF
TRBV4-1	TRBJ2-7	CASSFDRVSSYEQYF
TRBV18	TRBJ2-1	CASSPAVSSYNEQFF
TRBV10-3	TRBJ1-5	CAISESKGGVGFQPQHF
TRBV5-1	TRBJ2-1	CASSLGHAGSYNEQFF
TRBV2	TRBJ2-5	CASGGVEAETQYF
TRBV14	TRBJ2-2	CASSRLSGQSWDTGELFF
TRBV28	TRBJ1-2	CASSSNGRGGYTF
TRBV6-1	TRBJ1-1	CASSDRGRKAFF
TRBV5-1	TRBJ2-2	CASSLRTGNPGELFF
TRBV6-1	TRBJ1-4	CASSPRGTENEKLFF
TRBV27	TRBJ1-1	CASSFSRLRATEAFF
TRBV5-1	TRBJ2-3	CASRTGLAGVADTQYF
TRBV14	TRBJ2-1	CASSPQMNNEQFF
TRBV6-6	-	CACSGGGYYEQYF
TRBV27	TRBJ1-2	CASSLKGYGYTF
TRBV30	TRBJ1-5	CAWSVRSNQPQHF
TRBV15	TRBJ1-2	CATSSQRGYGYTF
TRBV5-8	TRBJ2-5	CASSFGQGGETQYF
TRBV5-1	TRBJ1-3	CASSLEPGDSGNTIYF